This T cell receptor beta chain was profiled in a study of cytomegalovirus exposure and HLA in healthy donors. Study-level results: Researchers counted around 160 TCR beta chains as cytomegalovirus-associated. A later analysis revealed that TCR association rates differed between HLA loci, peaking at DRB1 and bottoming out at HLA-C. In a later analysis, a missense DCLRE1C variant was linked to TCR beta V- and J-gene trimming. CMV antigen specificity of a few CMV-associated chains was confirmed in vitro.

On this clone itself: Its antigen is undetermined.

The PCR was carried out with 60 Vbeta primers and 13 Jbeta primers. Method: immunoSEQ multiplex PCR; TCRdb's copy keeps in-frame clones and lacks some. The sample gives under 200,000 clones, approximately 73% of which show up once; roughly 1.4% is in the top ten. Trimming took 3 bases from V and 9 from J, leaving 12 bases between them. There are 13 residues in the CDR3. Germline CDR1 is LNHNV and CDR2 is YYDKDF (reference sequence). The chain is built from TRBV15 and TRBJ2-1; D might be TRBD2 (6 bases). This receptor was taken from a man aged 50-59 years in good health and CMV-seronegative. The sample was PBMCs. The CDR3 protein is CATSSPGGSEQFF. CDR3 nucleotides: TGTGCCACCAGCAGCCCTGGGGGGAGTGAGCAGTTCTTC.